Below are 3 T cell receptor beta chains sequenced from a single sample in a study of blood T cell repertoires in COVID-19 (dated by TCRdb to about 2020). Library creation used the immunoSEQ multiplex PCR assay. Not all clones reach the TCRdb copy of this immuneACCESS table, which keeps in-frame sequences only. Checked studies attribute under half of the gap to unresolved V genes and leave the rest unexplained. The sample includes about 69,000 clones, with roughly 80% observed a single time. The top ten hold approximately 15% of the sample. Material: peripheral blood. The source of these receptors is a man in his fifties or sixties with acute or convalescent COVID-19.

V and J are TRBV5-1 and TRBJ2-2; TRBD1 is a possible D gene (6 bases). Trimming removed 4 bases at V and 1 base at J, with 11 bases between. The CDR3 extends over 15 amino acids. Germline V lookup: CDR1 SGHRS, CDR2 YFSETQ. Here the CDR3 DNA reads TGCGCCAGCAGCCAGAGACAGGAGAACACCGGGGAGCTGTTTTTT. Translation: CASSQRQENTGELFF.

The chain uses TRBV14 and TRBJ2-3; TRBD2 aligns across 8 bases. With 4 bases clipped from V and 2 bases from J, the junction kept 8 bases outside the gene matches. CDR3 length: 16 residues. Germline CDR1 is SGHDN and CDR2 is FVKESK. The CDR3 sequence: CASSPTSERNTDTQYF. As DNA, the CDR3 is TGTGCCAGCAGCCCGACTAGCGAGCGAAACACAGATACGCAGTATTTT.

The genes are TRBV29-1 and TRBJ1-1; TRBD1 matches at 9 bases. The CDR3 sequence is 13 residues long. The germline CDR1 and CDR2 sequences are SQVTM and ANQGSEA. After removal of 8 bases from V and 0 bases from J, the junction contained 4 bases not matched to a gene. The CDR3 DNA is TGCAGCACCGACAGGGGGATGAACACTGAAGCTTTCTTT. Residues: CSTDRGMNTEAFF.